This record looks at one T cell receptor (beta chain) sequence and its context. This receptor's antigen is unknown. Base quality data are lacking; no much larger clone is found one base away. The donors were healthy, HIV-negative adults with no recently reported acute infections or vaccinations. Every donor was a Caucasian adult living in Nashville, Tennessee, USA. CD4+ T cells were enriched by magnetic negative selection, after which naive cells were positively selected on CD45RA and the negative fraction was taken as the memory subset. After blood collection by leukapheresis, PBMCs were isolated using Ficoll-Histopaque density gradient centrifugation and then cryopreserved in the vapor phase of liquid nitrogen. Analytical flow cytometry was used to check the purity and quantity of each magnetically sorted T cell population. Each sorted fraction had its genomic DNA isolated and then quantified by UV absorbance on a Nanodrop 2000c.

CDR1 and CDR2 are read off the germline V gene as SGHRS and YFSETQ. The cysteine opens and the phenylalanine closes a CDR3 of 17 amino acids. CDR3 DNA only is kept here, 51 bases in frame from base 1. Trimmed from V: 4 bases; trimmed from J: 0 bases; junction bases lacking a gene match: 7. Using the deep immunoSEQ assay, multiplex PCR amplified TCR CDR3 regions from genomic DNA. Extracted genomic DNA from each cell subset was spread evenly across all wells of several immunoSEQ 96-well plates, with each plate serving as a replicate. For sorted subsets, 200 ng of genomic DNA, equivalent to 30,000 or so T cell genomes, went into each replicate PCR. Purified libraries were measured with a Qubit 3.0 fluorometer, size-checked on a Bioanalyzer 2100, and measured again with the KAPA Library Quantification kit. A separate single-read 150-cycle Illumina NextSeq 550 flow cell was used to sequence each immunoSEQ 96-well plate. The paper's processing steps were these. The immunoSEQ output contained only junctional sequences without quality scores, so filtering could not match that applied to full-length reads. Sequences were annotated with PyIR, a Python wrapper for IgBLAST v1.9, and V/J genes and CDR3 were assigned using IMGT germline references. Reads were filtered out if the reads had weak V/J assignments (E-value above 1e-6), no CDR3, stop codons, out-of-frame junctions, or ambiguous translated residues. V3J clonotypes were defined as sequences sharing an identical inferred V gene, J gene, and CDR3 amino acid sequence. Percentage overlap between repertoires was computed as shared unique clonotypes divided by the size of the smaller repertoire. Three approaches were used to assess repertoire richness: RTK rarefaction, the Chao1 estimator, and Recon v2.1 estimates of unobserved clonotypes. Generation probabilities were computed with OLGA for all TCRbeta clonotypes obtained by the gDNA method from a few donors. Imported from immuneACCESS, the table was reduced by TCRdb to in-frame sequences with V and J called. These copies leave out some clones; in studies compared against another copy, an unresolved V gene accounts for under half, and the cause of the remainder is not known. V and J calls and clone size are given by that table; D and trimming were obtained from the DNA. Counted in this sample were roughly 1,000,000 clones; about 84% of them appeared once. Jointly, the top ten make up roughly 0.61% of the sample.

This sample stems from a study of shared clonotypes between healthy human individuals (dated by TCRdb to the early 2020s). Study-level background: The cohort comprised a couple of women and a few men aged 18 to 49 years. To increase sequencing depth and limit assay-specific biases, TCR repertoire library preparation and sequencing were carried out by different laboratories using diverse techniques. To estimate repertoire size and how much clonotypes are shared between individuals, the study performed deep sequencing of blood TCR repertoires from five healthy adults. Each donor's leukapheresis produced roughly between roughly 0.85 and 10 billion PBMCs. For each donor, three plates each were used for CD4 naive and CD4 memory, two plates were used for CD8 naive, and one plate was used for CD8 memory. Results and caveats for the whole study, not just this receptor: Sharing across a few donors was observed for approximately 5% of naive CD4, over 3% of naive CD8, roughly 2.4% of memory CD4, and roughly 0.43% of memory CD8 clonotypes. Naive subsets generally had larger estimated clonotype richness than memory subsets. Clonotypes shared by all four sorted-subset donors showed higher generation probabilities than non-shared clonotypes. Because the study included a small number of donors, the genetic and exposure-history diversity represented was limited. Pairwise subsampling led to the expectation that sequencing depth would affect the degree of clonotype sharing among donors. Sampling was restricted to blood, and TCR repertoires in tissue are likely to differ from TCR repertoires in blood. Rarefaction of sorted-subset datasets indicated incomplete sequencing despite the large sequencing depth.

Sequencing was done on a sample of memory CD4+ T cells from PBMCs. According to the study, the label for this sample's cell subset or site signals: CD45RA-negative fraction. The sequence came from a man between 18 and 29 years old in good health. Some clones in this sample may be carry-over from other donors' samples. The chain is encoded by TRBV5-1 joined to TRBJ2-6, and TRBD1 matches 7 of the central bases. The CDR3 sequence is CASSPTTGTSGANVLTF. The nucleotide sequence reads TGCGCCAGCAGCCCTACGACAGGGACCTCTGGGGCCAACGTCCTGACTTTC.